This entry concerns a single T cell receptor (beta chain). The CDR3 consists of 11 residues. V was cut by 6 bases and J by 8 bases, with 8 bases left in between. This specimen belongs to a study of identical twins. A universal primer binding site was introduced by template switching. The final cDNA contained unique molecular identifiers. TCRdb re-called the 5' RACE reads through MiXCR, storing one row per CDR3 protein. The sample records around 490,000 distinct CDR3 sequences, more than 20% being singletons. The same sample was also used in a study of yellow fever vaccine responses in identical twins.

This sequence originates from a woman aged 18-30 years in good health. This chain uses TRBV12-3 or TRBV12-4 with TRBJ2-1; unclear D gene. Sequencing used CD4+ T cells sorted from blood. The CDR3: CASSPTDEQFF. The CDR3 coding sequence is TGTGCCAGCAGCCCCACGGATGAGCAGTTCTTC.